The T cell receptor beta chain under discussion was sequenced for a study of blood T cell repertoires in COVID-19 (dated by TCRdb to about 2020). For the wider study: Samples from collaborators originated in the United States, Italy and Spain and spanned both the acute and convalescent phases of COVID-19. The samples were drawn from the first 160 participants of the ongoing ImmuneRACE study and from under 1,500 subjects provided by 6 global collaborators. Subjects who had been exposed to COVID-19, were actively infected with it, or had recovered from it provided the deeply sampled blood TCRbeta repertoires that made up the dataset. The prospective study material was composed of cDNA or gDNA derived from T cells, B-cell-depleted T cells, or PBMCs. Sample metadata almost always included a de-identified subject ID, COVID-19 status, age in years and sex. The repertoires were made available in a free public database intended to serve as a resource for research on the immune response to SARS-CoV-2. HLA class I and class II types, where available, came from metadata supplied by the sample provider rather than from assay-based typing.

Remarks on this clone: The specificity of this receptor is unknown. One base away there is no much larger clone; base qualities are not given.

TCRbeta CDR3 regions were amplified from genomic DNA using the immunoSEQ Assay, a bias-controlled multiplex PCR. As for the original processing: Within the assay, amplification of reference gene primers was used to estimate how many nucleated cells each sample contained. Sequence reads were collapsed and filtered to measure the absolute abundance of every unique TCRbeta CDR3 rearrangement. For each sample, productive Simpson clonality was calculated as the square root of Simpson's diversity index over productive rearrangements. Imported from immuneACCESS, the table was reduced by TCRdb to in-frame sequences with V and J called. These copies leave out some clones; in studies compared against another copy, an unresolved V gene accounts for under half, and the cause of the remainder is not known. V and J calls and clone size are copied from that table; D and trimming were computed from the DNA. The sample table contains 360,000 or so clones; only one count was recorded for around 83% of them. The top ten clonotypes cover roughly 5.1% of the sample.

The germline V gene yields SNHLY for CDR1 and FYNNEI for CDR2. Trimming accounts for 10 bases at V and 7 bases at J, while the number of junction bases matched to no gene is 8. The CDR3 runs 12 residues from the cysteine to the phenylalanine. Only the CDR3 region is kept as DNA, spanning 36 bases read in frame from base 1. What the work shows at the level of the full study, not this receptor alone: The amount of clinical and demographic metadata varied by source and participant and was provided uncurated.

Enrolling through a virtual design, the prospective study's participants ranged in age from roughly 18 to 89 years and lived across around 25 United States geographic areas. In the prospective study, cohorts were assigned on the basis of participant-reported clinical history obtained from a screening survey and a study questionnaire. Recovered participants in ImmuneRACE Cohort 3 were defined as having two consecutive negative NP/OP PCR tests, clearance from a healthcare professional, or resolution of symptoms. Mobile phlebotomists in the prospective study collected whole blood, serum and a nasopharyngeal or oropharyngeal swab from every participant. Additional blood draws and questionnaires over an approximately two-month period could optionally be provided by prospective study participants. Before DNA extraction, prospective study blood samples were shipped either frozen or at room temperature.

This TCR was sampled from a woman aged 45-60 years who had recovered from COVID-19. The receptor chain draws on TRBV2 and TRBJ1-2, and 8 junctional nucleotides match TRBD1. Sequenced: PBMCs or T cells enriched from blood (not recorded which). In nucleotide form, the sequence is TGTGCCACAGATCGGGACAGGTCTGGCTACACCTTC. The translation is CATDRDRSGYTF.